The 2 T cell receptor beta chains presented below share a single source sample, sequenced in a study of blood T cell repertoires in COVID-19. Method: immunoSEQ multiplex PCR; TCRdb's copy keeps in-frame clones and lacks some. The table has hundreds of thousands of clones, roughly 87% seen once; the top ten hold roughly 12%. Sequencing used peripheral blood. Source of these receptors: a woman aged 18 to 35 who had recovered from COVID-19.

The chain employs TRBV6-5 and TRBJ2-1; 9 bases align to TRBD2. The ends lost 7 bases at V and 6 bases at J; junction bases unmatched: 7. CDR3 length equals 14 residues. CDR1 MNHEY and CDR2 SVGAGI come from the germline V gene. This chain's CDR3 is CASNNLAGVNEQFF. CDR3 nucleotides: TGTGCCAGCAACAACTTAGCGGGAGTCAATGAGCAGTTCTTC.

This sequence joins TRBV5-1 and TRBJ2-7; TRBD2 matches at 15 bases. The trim removed 8 bases at V and 5 bases at J, leaving 8 bases unmatched. The germline V gene encodes CDR1 SGHRS and CDR2 YFSETQ. The CDR3 is 15 residues long. The CDR3 DNA reads as TGCGCCAGTTCGGGACTAGCGGGGGGTCCCAACGAGCAGTACTTC. It is translated as CASSGLAGGPNEQYF.